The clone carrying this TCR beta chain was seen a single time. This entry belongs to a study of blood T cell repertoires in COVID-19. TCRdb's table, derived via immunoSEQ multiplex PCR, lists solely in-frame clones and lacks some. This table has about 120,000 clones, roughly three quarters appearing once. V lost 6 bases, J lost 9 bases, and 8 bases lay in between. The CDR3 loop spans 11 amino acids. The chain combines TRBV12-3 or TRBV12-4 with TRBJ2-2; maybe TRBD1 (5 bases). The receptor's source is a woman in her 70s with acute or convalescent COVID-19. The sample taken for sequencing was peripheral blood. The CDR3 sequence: CASSWTRELFF. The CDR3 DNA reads TGTGCCAGCAGCTGGACAAGGGAGCTGTTTTTT.